The 19 T cell receptor beta chains given below trace back to one sample, sequenced in a study of T cells after posttransplantation cyclophosphamide. Treatment was busulfan-fludarabine conditioning, a marrow graft, and cyclophosphamide on days +3 and +4. Only in-frame clones appear in the TCRdb table, and some are missing; sequencing was by immunoSEQ multiplex PCR. The sample yields roughly 1,500 clones, without any singletons. Sample: PBMCs, taken after an allogeneic stem cell transplant with post-transplant cyclophosphamide. Source of these receptors: a male patient between 25 and 39 years old who received an allogeneic stem cell transplant from a related donor, was CMV-positive, and had acute GVHD only. Some T cells may trace back to the graft donor.

This clone appeared many times. V and J are TRBV29-1 and TRBJ2-3; TRBD2 aligns across 8 bases. This CDR3 has 16 amino acids. J gave up 7 bases and V 3 bases, and 15 bases lay outside the gene matches. Germline loops: CDR1 SQVTM, CDR2 ANQGSEA. The CDR3 loop reads CSVERTGLVHRYTQYF. The CDR3 bases are TGCAGCGTTGAGAGGACGGGACTAGTCCACAGATATACGCAGTATTTT.

By share, this clone ranks as medium-sized. The chain links TRBV7-3 to TRBJ1-1, with TRBD1 as a possible D gene (5 bases). The CDR3 is 14 amino acids. V was trimmed by 6 bases and J by 7 bases, leaving 18 bases between them. Germline V lookup: CDR1 SGHTA, CDR2 FQGTGA. DNA for the CDR3: TGTGCCAGCAGGGGAACAGGAGGGCGAGGTGAAGCTTTCTTT. Protein sequence: CASRGTGGRGEAFF.

This clone was found many times. The V gene is TRBV7-4, the J gene TRBJ2-7, with 8 bases matching TRBD1. The CDR3 runs to 17 residues. Germline V CDR1 and CDR2: SGHVT, SQSDAQ. V trimming: 5 bases; J trimming: 2 bases; junction bases outside the gene matches: 14. The CDR3: CASSPGSSGQGPYEQYF. The CDR3 DNA follows: TGTGCCAGCAGCCCCGGCTCGTCCGGACAGGGACCCTACGAGCAGTACTTC.

This clone is deemed medium-sized (0.01 to 0.1%). The chain has TRBV2 and TRBJ1-2, with D possibly matching TRBD1 (5 bases). The ends were cut back, 9 bases at V and 1 base at J, with 9 bases in the middle. The germline V gene has CDR1 SNHLY and CDR2 FYNNEI. The CDR3 is 12 amino acids. The CDR3 nucleotides are TGTGCCAGTCAGGGTCGTAACTATGGCTACACCTTC. Translated, it gives CASQGRNYGYTF. The complete variable domain, with remaining parts taken from reference TRBV2 and TRBJ1-2, reads EPEVTQTPSHQVTQMGQEVILRCVPISNHLYFYWYRQILGQKVEFLVSFYNNEISEKSEIFDDQFSVERPDGSNFTLKIRSTKLEDSAMYFCASQGRNYGYTFGSGTRLTVV.

By frequency in the sample, this clone is medium-sized (0.01 to 0.1%). The genes are TRBV4-1 and TRBJ1-1, with D uncertain. The CDR3 covers 15 residues. V gave up 2 bases and J gave up 4 bases, with 14 bases separating them. Looked up from germline, CDR1 is MGHRA and CDR2 is YSYEKL. CDR3 in amino acids: CASSQSVPQSTEAFF. The CDR3 nucleotides are TGCGCCAGCAGCCAATCCGTTCCCCAGAGCACTGAAGCTTTCTTT.

This clone was seen ten or more times. The genes are TRBV2 and TRBJ2-3, with 8 nucleotides matching TRBD2. There are 13 residues in the CDR3. Per the germline V gene, CDR1 is SNHLY and CDR2 is FYNNEI. With V trimmed by 6 bases and J by 4 bases, 3 bases remained unmatched. CDR3 sequence: CASSGGEADTQYF. The CDR3 DNA sequence: TGTGCCAGCAGCGGGGGGGAGGCAGATACGCAGTATTTT.

This clone was seen ten or more times. The genes are TRBV5-1 and TRBJ1-1; the D is unclear. This CDR3 is built from 13 residues. V lost 1 base to trimming and J lost 5 bases, with 9 bases between them. Germline loops: CDR1 SGHRS, CDR2 YFSETQ. CDR3 sequence: CASSLMTWTEAFF. For the CDR3, the DNA is TGCGCCAGCAGCTTGATGACTTGGACTGAAGCTTTCTTT. The complete variable domain, with remaining parts taken from reference TRBV5-1 and TRBJ1-1, reads KAGVTQTPRYLIKTRGQQVTLSCSPISGHRSVSWYQQTPGQGLQFLFEYFSETQRNKGNFPGRFSGRQFSNSRSEMNVSTLELGDSALYLCASSLMTWTEAFFGQGTRLTVV.

This clone is termed medium-sized. This chain links TRBV7-2 with TRBJ2-7; D might be TRBD2 (6 bases). Germline CDR1 SGHTA, CDR2 FQGNSA. The length of the CDR3 is 14 residues. The V end lost 5 bases, the J end lost 1 base, and 12 bases lay between the germline ends. CDR3 DNA sequence: TGTGCCAGCAGCCGACGACTAGAATCCTACGAGCAGTACTTC. It translates to CASSRRLESYEQYF.

This clone is labeled as medium-sized (0.01 to 0.1%). The chain has TRBV12-3 or TRBV12-4 and TRBJ2-7; D is unclear. Trimming removed 1 base from V and 6 bases from J, with 13 bases in between. The CDR3 has 14 amino acids. DNA for the CDR3: TGTGCCAGCAGTTTAGTAAGCTCTTGGTCCGAGCAGTACTTC. Translation: CASSLVSSWSEQYF.

By sample fraction, this clone is medium-sized. The chain couples TRBV11-3 to TRBJ1-1; possible D gene TRBD1, 5 bases. The length of the CDR3 is 15 residues. V was shortened by 5 bases and J by 1 base, with 14 bases between the two germline ends. The germline V gene has CDR1 SGHNT and CDR2 YENEEA. CDR3 region: CASSPGFHKNTEAFF. The CDR3 DNA sequence: TGTGCCAGCAGCCCAGGGTTCCACAAGAACACTGAAGCTTTCTTT.

This clone is deemed medium-sized. The rearrangement links TRBV10-3 to TRBJ2-1, with 9 positions matching TRBD2. V was pared by 0 bases and J by 7 bases, with 4 bases of the junction left unmatched. The CDR3 is 15 residues long. Per the germline V gene, CDR1 is ENHRY and CDR2 is SYGVKD. Here the CDR3 reads CAISESGGGGNEQFF. DNA for the CDR3: TGTGCCATCAGTGAGTCTGGCGGGGGGGGAAATGAGCAGTTCTTC.

Judged by abundance, this clone is medium-sized. V gene TRBV11-3 combines with J gene TRBJ2-3; D is possibly TRBD1 (6 bases). Germline loops: CDR1 SGHNT, CDR2 YENEEA. The length of the CDR3 is 14 residues. With 5 bases removed from V and 2 bases from J, the gap between germline ends came to 11 bases. The CDR3 spells CASSHRDNTDTQYF. The CDR3 DNA reads TGTGCCAGCAGCCACCGGGACAACACAGATACGCAGTATTTT.

Sample share makes this clone medium-sized. The rearrangement uses TRBV6-2 or TRBV6-3 and TRBJ1-2, with 7 bases fitting TRBD1. CDR3 length equals 12 residues. The J segment lost 14 bases and the V segment lost 2 bases, leaving 8 bases of the junction unmatched. CDR1 is MNHEY and CDR2 is SVGEGT in the germline V gene. This CDR3 reads CASSYLGRGKTF. DNA for the CDR3: TGTGCCAGCAGTTACCTCGGCAGGGGGAAGACCTTC.

Relative to its sample, this clone is medium-sized. The rearrangement uses TRBV10-1 and TRBJ2-3; 10 nucleotides match TRBD2. The V segment lost 2 bases and the J segment 2 bases; nucleotides outside the gene matches: 7. The CDR3 runs to 17 residues. Looked up from germline, CDR1 is WNHNN and CDR2 is SYGVQD (reference sequence). The CDR3 spells CASSEVAGGADTDTQYF. The CDR3 nucleotides read TGCGCCAGCAGTGAGGTAGCGGGGGGCGCTGACACAGATACGCAGTATTTT.

This clone has a count of ten or more. The chain combines TRBV12-3 or TRBV12-4 with TRBJ2-2, with TRBD1 matching 9 bases. This CDR3 is built from 18 residues. The V segment lost 2 bases and the J segment 1 base; nucleotides outside the gene matches: 8. The CDR3 loop reads CASSLLGGTGKNTGELFF. The CDR3 DNA reads TGTGCCAGCAGTTTACTCGGGGGGACAGGGAAGAACACCGGGGAGCTGTTTTTT.

In this sample, this clone is medium-sized. The V and J genes are TRBV10-3 and TRBJ1-3, with 7 bases that match TRBD1. J was trimmed by 0 bases and V by 11 bases; bases with no gene match: 7. CDR1 and CDR2 (germline): ENHRY, SYGVKD. The CDR3 spans 14 residues. The CDR3 sequence: CAVGQLLSGNTIYF. CDR3 in DNA: TGTGCCGTGGGACAGCTCCTCTCTGGAAACACCATATATTTT.

This clone has ten or more counts. V and J are TRBV15 and TRBJ2-5, with a weak D call TRBD2 (6 bases). V was trimmed by 9 bases and J by 5 bases, leaving 16 bases between them. Germline V gene data show CDR1 as LNHNV and CDR2 as YYDKDF (reference sequence). The CDR3 is 13 amino acids. This chain's CDR3 is CATGDSPGETQYF. Here the CDR3 DNA reads TGTGCCACGGGGGACTCACCCGGGGAGACCCAGTACTTC. The entire variable domain, with the rest obtained from reference TRBV15 and TRBJ2-5, is as follows: DAMVIQNPRYQVTQFGKPVTLSCSQTLNHNVMYWYQQKSSQAPKLLFHYYDKDFNNEADTPDNFQSRRPNTSFCFLDIRSPGLGDTAMYLCATGDSPGETQYFGPGTRLLVL.

Judged by abundance, this clone is medium-sized. The rearrangement uses TRBV6-1 and TRBJ1-5, with TRBD1 matching 10 bases. The CDR3 is 15 amino acids. Trimming removed 5 bases from V and 0 bases from J; junction bases left unmatched: 1. Germline CDR1 reads MNHNS; CDR2 reads SASEGT. CDR3 coding DNA: TGTGCCAGCAGTCGGGACAGGGGTAGCAATCAGCCCCAGCATTTT. Translated: CASSRDRGSNQPQHF.

In its sample, this clone ranks as medium-sized. V usage is TRBV9 and J usage is TRBJ1-1; D may be TRBD1 (6 bases). V dropped 3 bases and J dropped 0 bases, with 12 bases sitting between them. Germline CDR1 SGDLS, CDR2 YYNGEE. The CDR3 has 15 residues. The CDR3 DNA is TGTGCCAGCAGCGCCGCCAGGGGCATGAACACTGAAGCTTTCTTT. Protein product: CASSAARGMNTEAFF.